These T cell receptor beta chains were read from a single sample in a study of technical replicates of blood from a few donors. The table came from immunoSEQ multiplex PCR; TCRdb's copy has only in-frame clones and leaves some out. This table has 65,000 to 95,000 clones, approximately 83% appearing once. The sample consisted of PBMCs. The receptors shown here come from a human donor in good health. Some clones in this sample may be carry-over from other donors' samples. Both conserved end residues are part of each CDR3. D genes are given only for firm matches. Some rows have no size entry. The others give once, few or many, or a class for an expanded clone.

J | size | D | V | DNA | CDR3
TRBJ2-6 | . | . | TRBV11-3 | TGTGCCAGCCCTCCCGAGGGCAGAACTGGGGCCAACGTCCTGACTTTC | CASPPEGRTGANVLTF
TRBJ1-4 | . | . | TRBV11-2 | TGTGCCAGCAGCTTAGGATCCAGGGCTGAAAAACTGTTTTTT | CASSLGSRAEKLFF
TRBJ1-3 | . | . | TRBV4-2 | TGTGCCAGCAGCCAAGTGGAAGGGGCGTACACCATATATTTT | CASSQVEGAYTIYF
TRBJ2-3 | . | . | TRBV2 | TGTGCCAGCCCGGTAGGCACAGATACGCAGTATTTT | CASPVGTDTQYF
TRBJ1-2 | . | . | TRBV7-9 | TGTGCCAGCAGCTTGATGGACAGCAACTATGGCTACACCTTC | CASSLMDSNYGYTF
TRBJ1-3 | . | . | TRBV5-1 | TGCGCCAGCCGACGGACAGCTAACTCTGGAAACACCATATATTTT | CASRRTANSGNTIYF
TRBJ2-7 | . | TRBD1 | TRBV5-1 | TGCGCCAGCAGCGTCGACAGGGGGACTTACGAGCAGTACTTC | CASSVDRGTYEQYF
TRBJ2-7 | . | TRBD2 | TRBV7-9 | TGTGCCAGCAGCCAGAACCGACTAGCGGGTATCATCGAGCAGTACTTC | CASSQNRLAGIIEQYF
TRBJ2-3 | . | . | TRBV30 | TGTGCCTGGACGGCTGGCGGTATAATAGATACGCAGTATTTT | CAWTAGGIIDTQYF
TRBJ2-1 | . | . | TRBV7-2 | TGTGCCAGCAGTACCATCGGGAATGAGCAGTTCTTC | CASSTIGNEQFF
TRBJ1-3 | . | . | TRBV5-8 | TGTGCCAGCAGCTTGGAGTTGGGAGCGGCTGGAAACACCATATATTTT | CASSLELGAAGNTIYF
TRBJ2-5 | . | TRBD2 | TRBV2 | TGTGCCAGCAGAGCGACTAGCGGGGGGCGTCAGACCCAGTACTTC | CASRATSGGRQTQYF
TRBJ2-6 | . | . | TRBV5-1 | TGCGCCAGCAGCTTGACAGCAGGGGACTCTGGGGCCAACGTCCTGACTTTC | CASSLTAGDSGANVLTF
TRBJ1-4 | . | TRBD1 | TRBV15 | TGTGCCACCAGCAGAGATCCGGGACAGAATGAAAAACTGTTTTTT | CATSRDPGQNEKLFF
TRBJ1-2 | few | . | TRBV4-3 | TGCGCCAGCAGCCAAGGACAGAACTATGGCTACACCTTC | CASSQGQNYGYTF
TRBJ1-1 | . | . | TRBV5-5 | TGTGCCAGCAGCGGTCAGGGAACTCAATGGAACACTGAAGCTTTCTTT | CASSGQGTQWNTEAFF
TRBJ2-2 | . | TRBD2 | TRBV9 | TGTGCCAGCAGCGTAGGTATACTAGCGGGACCAACGAACACCGGGGAGCTGTTTTTT | CASSVGILAGPTNTGELFF